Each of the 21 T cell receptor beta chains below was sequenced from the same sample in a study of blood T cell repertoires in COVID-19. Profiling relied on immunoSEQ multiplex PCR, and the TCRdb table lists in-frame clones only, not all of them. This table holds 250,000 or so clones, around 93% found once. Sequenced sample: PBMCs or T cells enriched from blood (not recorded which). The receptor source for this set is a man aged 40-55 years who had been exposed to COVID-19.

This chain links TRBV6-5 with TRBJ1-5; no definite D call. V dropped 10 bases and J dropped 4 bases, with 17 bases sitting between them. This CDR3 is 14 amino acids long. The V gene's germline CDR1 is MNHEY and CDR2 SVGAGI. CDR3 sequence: CATQKRGRNQPQHF. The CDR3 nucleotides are TGTGCCACCCAAAAACGGGGAAGGAATCAGCCCCAGCATTTT.

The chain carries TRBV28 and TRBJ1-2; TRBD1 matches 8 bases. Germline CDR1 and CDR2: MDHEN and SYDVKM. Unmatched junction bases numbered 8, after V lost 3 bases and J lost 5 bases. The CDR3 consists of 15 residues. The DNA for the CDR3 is TGTGCCAGCAGTTTGTTTCAGGGGGCAGGTTATGGCTACACCTTC. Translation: CASSLFQGAGYGYTF.

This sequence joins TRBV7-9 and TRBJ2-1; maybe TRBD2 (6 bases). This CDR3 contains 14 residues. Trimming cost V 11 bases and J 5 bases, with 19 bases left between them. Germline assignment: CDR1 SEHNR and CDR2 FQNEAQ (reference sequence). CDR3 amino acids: CAGLGAGKNNEQFF. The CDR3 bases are TGTGCCGGCCTTGGGGCGGGAAAGAACAATGAGCAGTTCTTC.

The CDR3 here is CASSLEVVAGEAFF. Here the CDR3 DNA reads TGTGCCAGCAGCTTAGAAGTGGTCGCAGGGGAGGCTTTCTTT. The genes are TRBV11-2 and TRBJ1-1, with a weak D call TRBD1 (6 bases). CDR3 length: 14 residues. Trimming removed 0 bases at V and 11 bases at J, with 16 bases between. Germline V lookup: CDR1 SGHAT, CDR2 FQNNGV. The full variable domain, in which reference TRBV11-2 and TRBJ1-1 provide the parts outside the CDR3, is EAGVAQSPRYKIIEKRQSVAFWCNPISGHATLYWYQQILGQGPKLLIQFQNNGVVDDSQLPKDRFSAERLKGVDSTLKIQPAKLEDSAVYLCASSLEVVAGEAFFGQGTRLTVV.

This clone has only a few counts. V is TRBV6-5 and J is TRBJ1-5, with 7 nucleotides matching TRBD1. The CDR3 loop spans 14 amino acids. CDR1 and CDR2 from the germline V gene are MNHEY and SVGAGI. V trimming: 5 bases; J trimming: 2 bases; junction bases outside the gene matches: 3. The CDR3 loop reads CASSIGQGNQPQHF. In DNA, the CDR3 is TGTGCCAGCAGTATCGGACAGGGCAATCAGCCCCAGCATTTT.

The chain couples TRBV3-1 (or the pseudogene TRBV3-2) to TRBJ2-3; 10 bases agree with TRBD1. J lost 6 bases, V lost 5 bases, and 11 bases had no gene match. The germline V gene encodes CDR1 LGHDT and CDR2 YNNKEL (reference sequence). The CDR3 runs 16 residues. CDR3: CASSDRGRAEIDTQYF. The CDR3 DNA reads TGTGCCAGCAGCGACAGGGGGCGAGCCGAAATCGATACGCAGTATTTT.

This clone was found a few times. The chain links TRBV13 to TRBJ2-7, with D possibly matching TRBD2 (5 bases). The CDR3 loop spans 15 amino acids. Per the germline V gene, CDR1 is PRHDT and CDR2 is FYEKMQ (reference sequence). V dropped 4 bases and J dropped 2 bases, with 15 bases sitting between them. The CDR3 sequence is CASSSRGQVTYEQYF. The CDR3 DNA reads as TGTGCCAGCAGCTCCCGAGGGCAGGTAACCTACGAGCAGTACTTC.

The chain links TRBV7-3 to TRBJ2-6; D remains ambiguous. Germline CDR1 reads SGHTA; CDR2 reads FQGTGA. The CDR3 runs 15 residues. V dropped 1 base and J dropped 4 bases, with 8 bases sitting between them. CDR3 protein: CASSLNGGGANVLTF. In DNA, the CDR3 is TGTGCCAGCAGCTTAAACGGCGGAGGGGCCAACGTCCTGACTTTC. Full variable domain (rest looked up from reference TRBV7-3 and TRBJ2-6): GAGVSQTPSNKVTEKGKYVELRCDPISGHTALYWYRQSLGQGPEFLIYFQGTGAADDSGLPNDRFFAVRPEGSVSTLKIQRTERGDSAVYLCASSLNGGGANVLTFGAGSRLTVL.

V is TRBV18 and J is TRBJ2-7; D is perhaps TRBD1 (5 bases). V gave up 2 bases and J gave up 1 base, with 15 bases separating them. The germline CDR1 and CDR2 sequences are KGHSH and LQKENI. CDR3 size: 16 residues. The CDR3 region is CASSPVTMRQSYEQYF. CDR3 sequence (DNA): TGTGCCAGCTCACCAGTTACAATGAGACAGTCCTACGAGCAGTACTTC.

The CDR3 sequence: CASSDKDRSSYNEQFF. CDR3 nucleotides: TGTGCCAGCAGCGACAAGGACAGGAGCTCCTACAATGAGCAGTTCTTC. The chain employs TRBV5-4 and TRBJ2-1; 7 nucleotides line up with TRBD1. J gave up 0 bases and V 4 bases, and 7 bases lay outside the gene matches. CDR3 length: 16 amino acids. Germline CDR1 reads SGHNT; CDR2 reads YYREEE (reference sequence).

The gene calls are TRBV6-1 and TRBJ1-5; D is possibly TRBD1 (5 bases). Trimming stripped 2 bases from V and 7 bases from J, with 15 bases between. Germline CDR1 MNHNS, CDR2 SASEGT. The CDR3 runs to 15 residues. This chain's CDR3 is CASSEWEGRGQPQHF. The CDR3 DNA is TGTGCCAGCAGTGAATGGGAGGGCCGGGGGCAGCCCCAGCATTTT.

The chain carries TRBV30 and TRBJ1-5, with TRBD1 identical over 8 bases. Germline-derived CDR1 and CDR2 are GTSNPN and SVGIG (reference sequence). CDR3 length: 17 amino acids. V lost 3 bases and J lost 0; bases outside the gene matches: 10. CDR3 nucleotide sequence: TGTGCCTGGAGCCGGGACAGGACAACTTATAGCAATCAGCCCCAGCATTTT. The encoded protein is CAWSRDRTTYSNQPQHF. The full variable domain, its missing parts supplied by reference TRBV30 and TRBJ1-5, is SQTIHQWPATLVQPVGSPLSLECTVEGTSNPNLYWYRQAAGRGLQLLFYSVGIGQISSEVPQNLSASRPQDRQFILSSKKLLLSDSGFYLCAWSRDRTTYSNQPQHFGDGTRLSIL.

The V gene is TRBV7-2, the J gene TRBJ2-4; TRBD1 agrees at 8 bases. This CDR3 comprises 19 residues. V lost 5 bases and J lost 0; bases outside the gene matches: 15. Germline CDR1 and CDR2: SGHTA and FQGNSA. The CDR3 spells CASSLETGASGIAKNIQYF. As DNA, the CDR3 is TGTGCCAGCAGCCTAGAGACAGGGGCCAGCGGTATAGCCAAAAACATTCAGTACTTC. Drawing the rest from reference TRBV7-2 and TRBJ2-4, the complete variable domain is GAGVSQSPSNKVTEKGKDVELRCDPISGHTALYWYRQSLGQGLEFLIYFQGNSAPDKSGLPSDRFSAERTGGSVSTLTIQRTQQEDSAVYLCASSLETGASGIAKNIQYFGAGTRLSVL.

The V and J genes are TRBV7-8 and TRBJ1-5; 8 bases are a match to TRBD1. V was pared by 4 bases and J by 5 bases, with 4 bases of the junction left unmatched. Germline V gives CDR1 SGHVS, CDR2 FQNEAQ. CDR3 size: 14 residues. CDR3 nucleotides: TGTGCCAGCAGCTCCGCAGGGGGCTATCAGCCCCAGCATTTT. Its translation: CASSSAGGYQPQHF.

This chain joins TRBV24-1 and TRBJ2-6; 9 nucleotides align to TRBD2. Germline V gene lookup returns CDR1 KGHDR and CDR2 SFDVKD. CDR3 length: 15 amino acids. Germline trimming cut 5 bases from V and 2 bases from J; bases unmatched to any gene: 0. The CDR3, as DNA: TGTGCCACCAGTGTAGCGGGGGCTGGGGCCAACGTCCTGACTTTC. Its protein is CATSVAGAGANVLTF.

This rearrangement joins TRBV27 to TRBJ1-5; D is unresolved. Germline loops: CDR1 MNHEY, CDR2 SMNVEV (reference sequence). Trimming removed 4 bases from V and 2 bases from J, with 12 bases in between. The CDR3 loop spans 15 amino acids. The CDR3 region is CASSSSDSGNQPQHF. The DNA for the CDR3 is TGTGCCAGCAGTTCGAGTGATAGTGGCAATCAGCCCCAGCATTTT.

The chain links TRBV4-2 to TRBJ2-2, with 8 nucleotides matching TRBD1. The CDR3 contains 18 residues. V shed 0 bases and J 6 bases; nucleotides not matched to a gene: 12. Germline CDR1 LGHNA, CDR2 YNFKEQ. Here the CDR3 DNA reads TGTGCCAGCAGCCAAGAGAGTATGGCAGGGGGCTTTGCCGGGGAGCTGTTTTTT. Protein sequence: CASSQESMAGGFAGELFF.

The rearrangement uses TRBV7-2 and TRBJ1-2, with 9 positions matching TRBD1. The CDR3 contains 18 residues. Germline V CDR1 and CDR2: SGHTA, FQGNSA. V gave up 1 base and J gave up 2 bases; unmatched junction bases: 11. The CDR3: CASSLDWWTGDENYGYTF. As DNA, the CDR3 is TGTGCCAGCAGCTTAGATTGGTGGACAGGGGACGAAAACTATGGCTACACCTTC.

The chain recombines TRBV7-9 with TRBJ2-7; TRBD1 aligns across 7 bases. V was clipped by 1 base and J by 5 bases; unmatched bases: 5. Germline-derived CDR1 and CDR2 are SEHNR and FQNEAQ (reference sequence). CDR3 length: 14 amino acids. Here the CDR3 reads CASSLVPGTDEQYF. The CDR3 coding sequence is TGTGCCAGCAGCTTAGTTCCGGGGACAGACGAGCAGTACTTC.

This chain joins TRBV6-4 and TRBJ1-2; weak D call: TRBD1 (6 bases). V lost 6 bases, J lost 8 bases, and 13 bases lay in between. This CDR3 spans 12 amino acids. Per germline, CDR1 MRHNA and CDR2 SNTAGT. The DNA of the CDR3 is TGTGCCAGCAGCGCCCCGGGACAAGGCTACACCTTC. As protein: CASSAPGQGYTF.

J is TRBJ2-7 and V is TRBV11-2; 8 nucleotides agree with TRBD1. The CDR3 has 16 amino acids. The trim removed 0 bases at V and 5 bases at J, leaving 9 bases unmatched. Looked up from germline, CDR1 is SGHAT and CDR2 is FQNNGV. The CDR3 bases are TGTGCCAGCAGCTTAGAACTACAGGGACAGGACCACGAGCAGTACTTC. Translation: CASSLELQGQDHEQYF.